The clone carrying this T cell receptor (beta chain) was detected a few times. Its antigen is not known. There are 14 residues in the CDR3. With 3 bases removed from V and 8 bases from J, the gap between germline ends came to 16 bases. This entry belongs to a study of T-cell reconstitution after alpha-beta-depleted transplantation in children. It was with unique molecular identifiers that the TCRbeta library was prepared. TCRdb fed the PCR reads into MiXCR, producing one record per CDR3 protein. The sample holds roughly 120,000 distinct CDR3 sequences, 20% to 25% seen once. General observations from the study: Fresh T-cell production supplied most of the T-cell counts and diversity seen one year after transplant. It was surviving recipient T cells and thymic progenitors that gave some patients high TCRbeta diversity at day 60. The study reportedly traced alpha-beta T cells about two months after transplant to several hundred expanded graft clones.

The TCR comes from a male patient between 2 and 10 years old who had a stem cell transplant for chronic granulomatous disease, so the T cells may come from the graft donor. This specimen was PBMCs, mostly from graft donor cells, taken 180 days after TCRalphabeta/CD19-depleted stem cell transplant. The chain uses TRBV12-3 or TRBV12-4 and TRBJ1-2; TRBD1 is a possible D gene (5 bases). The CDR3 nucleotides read TGTGCCAGCAGTTTCGGGCAGGGCTTAAGCGGCTACACCTTC. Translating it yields CASSFGQGLSGYTF.